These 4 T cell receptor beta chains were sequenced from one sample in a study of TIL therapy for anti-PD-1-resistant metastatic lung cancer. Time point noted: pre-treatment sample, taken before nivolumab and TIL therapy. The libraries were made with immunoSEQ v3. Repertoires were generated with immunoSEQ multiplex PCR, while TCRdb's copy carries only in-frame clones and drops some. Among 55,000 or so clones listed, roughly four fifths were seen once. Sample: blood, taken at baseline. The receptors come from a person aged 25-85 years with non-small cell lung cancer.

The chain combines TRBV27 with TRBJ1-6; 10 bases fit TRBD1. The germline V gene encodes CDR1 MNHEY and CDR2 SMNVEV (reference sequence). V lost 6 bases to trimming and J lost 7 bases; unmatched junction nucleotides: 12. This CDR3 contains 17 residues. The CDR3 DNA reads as TGTGCCAGCAGCCGCCCGACAGGGGGCGTTCTCAATTCACCCCTCCACTTT. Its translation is CASSRPTGGVLNSPLHF.

Here the CDR3 DNA reads TGTGCCAGCAGAAGCATCGGGACAGGGGGCAACTATGGCTACACCTTC. As protein: CASRSIGTGGNYGYTF. This chain links TRBV28 with TRBJ1-2; 12 positions agree with TRBD1. V gave up 6 bases and J gave up 2 bases; unmatched junction bases: 7. The CDR3 sequence is 16 residues long. Per the germline V gene, CDR1 is MDHEN and CDR2 is SYDVKM.

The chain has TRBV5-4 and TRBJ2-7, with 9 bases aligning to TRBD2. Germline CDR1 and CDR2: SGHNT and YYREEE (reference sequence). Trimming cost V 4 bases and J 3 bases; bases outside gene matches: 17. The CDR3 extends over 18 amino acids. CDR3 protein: CASSPRVRREGSGYEQYF. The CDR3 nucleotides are TGTGCCAGCAGCCCTCGGGTGAGGCGGGAGGGTTCGGGCTACGAGCAGTACTTC.

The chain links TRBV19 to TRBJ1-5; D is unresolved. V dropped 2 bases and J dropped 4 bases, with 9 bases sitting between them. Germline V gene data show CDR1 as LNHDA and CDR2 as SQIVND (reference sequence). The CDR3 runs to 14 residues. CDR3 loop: CASSISLSNQPQHF. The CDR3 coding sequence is TGTGCCAGTAGTATAAGCCTATCAAATCAGCCCCAGCATTTT. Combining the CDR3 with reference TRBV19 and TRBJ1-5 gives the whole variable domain DGGITQSPKYLFRKEGQNVTLSCEQNLNHDAMYWYRQDPGQGLRLIYYSQIVNDFQKGDIAEGYSVSREKKESFPLTVTSAQKNPTAFYLCASSISLSNQPQHFGDGTRLSIL.